Below, 32 T cell receptor beta chains from the same sample are listed, as sequenced in a study of Ad26.COV2.S vaccination and SARS-CoV-2 variants. Profiling relied on immunoSEQ multiplex PCR, and the TCRdb table lists in-frame clones only, not all of them. The sample consists of roughly 100,000 clones, around three quarters of them appearing once. The specimen comprised peripheral blood, sampled after recovery from COVID-19. The receptors were gathered from a human donor who had recovered from COVID-19.

The chain links TRBV19 to TRBJ2-1, with 9 bases that match TRBD1. The V gene end was trimmed by 2 bases and the J gene end by 12 bases; junction bases not matched to a gene: 17. Looked up from germline, CDR1 is LNHDA and CDR2 is SQIVND (reference sequence). This CDR3 has 17 amino acids. This CDR3 is CASSIRTGQGFLVVQFF. For the CDR3, the DNA is TGTGCCAGTAGTATACGCACGGGACAGGGATTTCTAGTGGTGCAGTTCTTC.

This chain uses TRBV4-2 with TRBJ2-2; D remains ambiguous. This CDR3 comprises 18 residues. V gave up 1 base and J gave up 0 bases, with 15 bases separating them. Germline V gene lookup returns CDR1 LGHNA and CDR2 YNFKEQ. The CDR3 region is CASSQAGTRFANTGELFF. CDR3 sequence (DNA): TGTGCCAGCAGCCAAGCGGGTACCCGGTTCGCGAACACCGGGGAGCTGTTTTTT.

The genes are TRBV25-1 and TRBJ2-1; D perhaps matches TRBD2 (6 bases). The V end lost 1 base, the J end lost 12 bases, and 22 bases lay between the germline ends. Germline lookup yields CDR1 MGHDK and CDR2 SYGVNS. The CDR3 length is 16 residues. The DNA of the CDR3 is TGTGCCAGCAGTGAATCGGACCGCTTCAGAGCGGGTATGCAGTTCTTC. The encoded protein is CASSESDRFRAGMQFF.

This sequence joins TRBV19 and TRBJ2-1, with 10 bases matching TRBD2. The V and J ends lost 1 base and 15 bases, in that order; junction bases with no gene match: 18. The CDR3 extends over 17 amino acids. Germline V gene sequence: CDR1 LNHDA, CDR2 SQIVND (reference sequence). The CDR3 spells CASSIGFFHFPSGGSFF. The CDR3 coding sequence is TGTGCCAGTAGTATAGGTTTTTTCCATTTCCCTAGCGGGGGTTCGTTCTTC.

The V gene is TRBV3-1 (or the pseudogene TRBV3-2), the J gene TRBJ2-3, with no clear D. The CDR3 has 12 residues. V was clipped by 5 bases and J by 8 bases, with 11 bases between them. Germline CDR1 and CDR2: LGHDT and YNNKEL (reference sequence). This CDR3 is CASSTDLLTQYF. CDR3 coding DNA: TGTGCCAGCAGCACCGACCTTCTTACGCAGTATTTT.

This rearrangement joins TRBV11-2 to TRBJ1-1, with D unclear. This CDR3 spans 13 amino acids. In germline, CDR1 is SGHAT, CDR2 FQNNGV. Trimming cost V 0 bases and J 0 bases, with 2 bases left between them. This CDR3 is CASSLELNTEAFF. CDR3 sequence (DNA): TGTGCCAGCAGCTTAGAACTGAACACTGAAGCTTTCTTT.

This chain uses TRBV2 with TRBJ1-1, with TRBD1 as a possible D gene (5 bases). V gave up 2 bases and J gave up 1 base, with 11 bases separating them. There are 15 residues in the CDR3. Germline V gives CDR1 SNHLY, CDR2 FYNNEI. CDR3 amino acids: CASSERGVWNTEAFF. The CDR3, as DNA: TGTGCCAGCAGTGAACGGGGGGTTTGGAACACTGAAGCTTTCTTT.

The chain joins TRBV5-1 to TRBJ2-3; D is possibly TRBD2 (6 bases). The CDR3 has 15 amino acids. V lost 1 base, J lost 4 bases, and 13 bases lay in between. Germline V lookup: CDR1 SGHRS, CDR2 YFSETQ. As DNA, the CDR3 is TGCGCCAGCAGCTTGTCGGCAGGGACTTCAGATACGCAGTATTTT. This encodes CASSLSAGTSDTQYF.

V usage is TRBV18 and J usage is TRBJ2-7; 9 bases align to TRBD2. Germline lookup yields CDR1 KGHSH and CDR2 LQKENI. The CDR3 runs 16 residues. Trimming took 1 base from V and 0 from J; bases not matched to a gene: 4. The CDR3 loop reads CASSPRGGGDSYEQYF. As DNA, the CDR3 is TGTGCCAGCTCACCACGAGGCGGGGGGGACTCCTACGAGCAGTACTTC.

V gene TRBV19 combines with J gene TRBJ1-1; maybe TRBD1 (6 bases). V lost 3 bases to trimming and J lost 1 base, with 18 bases between them. The CDR3 covers 17 residues. CDR1 and CDR2 from the germline V gene are LNHDA and SQIVND (reference sequence). DNA of the CDR3: TGTGCCAGTAGTATCAGGGGAAGGGGGTCTGGGAACACTGAAGCTTTCTTT. Protein product: CASSIRGRGSGNTEAFF.

This chain uses TRBV7-9 with TRBJ2-3; D is ambiguous. Trimming stripped 5 bases from V and 3 bases from J, with 9 bases between. The germline gives CDR1 SEHNR, CDR2 FQNEAQ (reference sequence). There are 13 residues in the CDR3. The chain's CDR3 is CASSVGLTDTQYF. The CDR3 nucleotides read TGTGCCAGCAGCGTAGGGCTGACAGATACGCAGTATTTT.

In its sample, this clone was seen a few times. The V call is TRBV30, the J call TRBJ1-5; D remains unclear. V dropped 4 bases and J dropped 5 bases, with 12 bases sitting between them. From germline, CDR1 is GTSNPN and CDR2 SVGIG (reference sequence). This CDR3 region has 13 residues. DNA of the CDR3: TGTGCCTGGAATCCAGGATTAGATCAGCCCCAGCATTTT. Encoded protein: CAWNPGLDQPQHF.

This clone was found a few times. The chain combines TRBV7-2 with TRBJ1-1, with D possibly being TRBD1 (5 bases). The germline V and J ends were trimmed by 5 bases and 1 base, with 14 bases remaining between them. Germline-derived CDR1 and CDR2 are SGHTA and FQGNSA. This CDR3 spans 15 amino acids. CDR3 residues: CASSPRSGRNTEAFF. The CDR3 nucleotides are TGTGCCAGCAGCCCCCGGTCAGGGCGGAACACTGAAGCTTTCTTT.

This clone was observed at least ten times. V is TRBV7-2 and J is TRBJ2-5; 7 positions agree with TRBD2. This CDR3 comprises 15 residues. Germline trimming cut 2 bases from V and 5 bases from J; bases unmatched to any gene: 8. Germline values: CDR1 SGHTA, CDR2 FQGNSA. The CDR3 nucleotides are TGTGCCAGCAGCTTATCGGCCAACGGGAGGGAGACCCAGTACTTC. Its protein product is CASSLSANGRETQYF. Looking up the rest from reference TRBV7-2 and TRBJ2-5 gives the full variable domain: GAGVSQSPSNKVTEKGKDVELRCDPISGHTALYWYRQSLGQGLEFLIYFQGNSAPDKSGLPSDRFSAERTGGSVSTLTIQRTQQEDSAVYLCASSLSANGRETQYFGPGTRLLVL.

This sequence joins TRBV4-3 and TRBJ1-2; 8 bases map to TRBD1. CDR1 is LGHNA, CDR2 YSLEER, per germline. This CDR3 spans 13 amino acids. The V and J ends lost 2 bases and 8 bases, in that order; junction bases with no gene match: 4. DNA for the CDR3: TGCGCCAGCAGCCAACAGGGGGCGGGAGGCTACACCTTC. It yields the protein CASSQQGAGGYTF.

The CDR3 sequence: CASSSYLGLAVEQYF. The CDR3 DNA is TGTGCCAGCAGTTCCTATTTGGGACTAGCGGTCGAGCAGTACTTC. The chain combines TRBV27 with TRBJ2-7, with TRBD2 identical over 11 bases. Germline CDR1 reads MNHEY; CDR2 reads SMNVEV (reference sequence). After removal of 4 bases from V and 6 bases from J, the junction contained 8 bases not matched to a gene. The length of the CDR3 is 15 residues.

This CDR3 reads CASSRSAGEAFF. In DNA, the CDR3 is TGTGCCAGCAGTCGCTCCGCTGGTGAAGCTTTCTTT. The chain combines TRBV6-2 or TRBV6-3 with TRBJ1-1; D is unclear. The V and J ends lost 5 bases and 7 bases respectively, with 11 bases between them. Germline V lookup: CDR1 MNHEY, CDR2 SVGEGT. The CDR3 has 12 residues.

The chain employs TRBV5-1 and TRBJ2-1; no reliable D call. The CDR3 is 14 amino acids. V gave up 0 bases and J gave up 6 bases, with 10 bases separating them. Germline V gene data show CDR1 as SGHRS and CDR2 as YFSETQ. Here the CDR3 reads CASSLEREINEQFF. DNA for the CDR3: TGCGCCAGCAGCTTGGAAAGGGAAATCAATGAGCAGTTCTTC.

CDR3 sequence reads: CASSLAWATGAETQYF. The CDR3 DNA reads as TGTGCCAGCAGCTTAGCGTGGGCGACAGGGGCGGAGACCCAGTACTTC. The chain links TRBV7-2 to TRBJ2-5, with TRBD1 identical over 8 bases. This CDR3 comprises 16 residues. With V trimmed by 0 bases and J by 5 bases, 8 bases remained unmatched. CDR1 and CDR2 from the germline V gene are SGHTA and FQGNSA.

The chain is built from TRBV19 and TRBJ2-7; D gene ambiguous. The V end was cut by 3 bases, the J end by 5 bases, with 11 bases between. The germline CDR1 and CDR2 sequences are LNHDA and SQIVND (reference sequence). The CDR3 consists of 13 residues. CDR3 sequence reads: CASSMLAADEQYF. CDR3 in DNA: TGTGCCAGTAGTATGTTGGCAGCTGACGAGCAGTACTTC. The variable domain in full, with the rest retrieved from reference TRBV19 and TRBJ2-7, is DGGITQSPKYLFRKEGQNVTLSCEQNLNHDAMYWYRQDPGQGLRLIYYSQIVNDFQKGDIAEGYSVSREKKESFPLTVTSAQKNPTAFYLCASSMLAADEQYFGPGTRLTVT.

The genes are TRBV30 and TRBJ2-5, with 9 bases identical to TRBD1. The V gene end was trimmed by 3 bases and the J gene end by 0 bases; junction bases not matched to a gene: 8. Per the germline V gene, CDR1 is GTSNPN and CDR2 is SVGIG (reference sequence). This CDR3 has 16 residues. CDR3 protein: CAWSGPGTGNQETQYF. The CDR3 nucleotides read TGTGCCTGGAGCGGTCCCGGGACAGGGAACCAAGAGACCCAGTACTTC.

The rearrangement links TRBV29-1 to TRBJ2-6; D remains ambiguous. CDR1 is SQVTM, CDR2 ANQGSEA, per germline. This CDR3 contains 14 residues. V was cut by 5 bases and J by 1 base, with 9 bases left in between. CDR3 protein: CSVKTESGANVLTF. The CDR3 nucleotides read TGCAGCGTTAAGACCGAGTCTGGGGCCAACGTCCTGACTTTC.

CDR3 sequence (DNA): TGTGCCAGCAGTCCGCAAGGAGAGACCCAGTACTTC. It is translated as CASSPQGETQYF. The chain carries TRBV12-3 or TRBV12-4 and TRBJ2-5, with no clear D. Trimming removed 5 bases from V and 4 bases from J, with 8 bases in between. The CDR3 length is 12 residues.

The chain uses TRBV18 and TRBJ2-5; possible D gene TRBD2, 6 bases. CDR3 length: 16 residues. Trimming removed 1 base from V and 1 base from J, with 13 bases in between. Germline V gene data show CDR1 as KGHSH and CDR2 as LQKENI. The CDR3: CASSPRSGGPQETQYF. CDR3 sequence (DNA): TGTGCCAGCTCACCACGGTCCGGGGGTCCCCAAGAGACCCAGTACTTC. Full variable domain (outside the CDR3, taken from reference TRBV18 and TRBJ2-5): NAGVMQNPRHLVRRRGQEARLRCSPMKGHSHVYWYRQLPEEGLKFMVYLQKENIIDESGMPKERFSAEFPKEGPSILRIQQVVRGDSAAYFCASSPRSGGPQETQYFGPGTRLLVL.

CDR3 region: CASSFAGLEVQFF. Here the CDR3 DNA reads TGTGCCAGCAGCTTCGCGGGACTTGAGGTTCAGTTCTTC. This rearrangement joins TRBV7-9 to TRBJ2-1, with D perhaps matching TRBD2 (6 bases). Germline V CDR1 and CDR2: SEHNR, FQNEAQ (reference sequence). Trimming took 3 bases from V and 13 from J, leaving 16 bases between them. The CDR3 is 13 residues long.

This chain connects TRBV2 to TRBJ1-2; 7 nucleotides line up with TRBD1. Germline lookup yields CDR1 SNHLY and CDR2 FYNNEI. Trimming at V came to 6 bases and at J to 3 bases, leaving 7 bases not matched to a gene. This CDR3 is 14 amino acids long. The chain's CDR3 is CASRGDSSYYGYTF. CDR3 nucleotide sequence: TGTGCCAGCAGAGGGGACAGTTCCTACTATGGCTACACCTTC.

The chain recombines TRBV2 with TRBJ2-5; 12 bases are a match to TRBD2. Germline V gives CDR1 SNHLY, CDR2 FYNNEI. Trimming at V came to 7 bases and at J to 4 bases, leaving 4 bases not matched to a gene. This CDR3 is built from 14 residues. CDR3 loop: CASMMTSGGETQYF. CDR3 in DNA: TGTGCCAGCATGATGACTAGCGGGGGAGAGACCCAGTACTTC.

V usage is TRBV4-2 and J usage is TRBJ2-1, with D maybe TRBD2 (6 bases). The V end lost 3 bases, the J end lost 2 bases, and 8 bases lay between the germline ends. Germline V gives CDR1 LGHNA, CDR2 YNFKEQ. The CDR3 extends over 14 amino acids. This chain's CDR3 is CASSQEGTYNEQFF. The CDR3, as DNA: TGTGCCAGCAGCCAGGAGGGAACCTACAATGAGCAGTTCTTC.

The V and J genes are TRBV4-1 and TRBJ2-3; tentatively, D is TRBD1 or TRBD2 (5 bases each). Germline V gene sequence: CDR1 MGHRA, CDR2 YSYEKL. The CDR3 is 17 amino acids. Trimming removed 3 bases at V and 6 bases at J, with 22 bases between. The CDR3 DNA is TGCGCCAGCAGCCAGGCACGGGACGAGCGATTTGAGGATACGCAGTATTTT. It codes for CASSQARDERFEDTQYF.

J is TRBJ1-2 and V is TRBV29-1; D possibly corresponds to TRBD1 (6 bases). The CDR3 is 11 residues long. The V gene lost 5 bases and the J gene lost 8 bases, with 12 bases spanning the gap. Germline CDR1 is SQVTM and CDR2 is ANQGSEA. CDR3 sequence reads: CSVSGAGGYTF. CDR3 coding DNA: TGCAGCGTTTCAGGGGCAGGAGGCTACACCTTC.

A few counts support this clone. The genes are TRBV4-2 and TRBJ1-5; 8 nucleotides line up with TRBD1. This CDR3 is built from 20 residues. J was trimmed by 2 bases and V by 4 bases; bases with no gene match: 19. Germline assignment: CDR1 LGHNA and CDR2 YNFKEQ. CDR3 sequence: CASSRNRARGLREGNQPQHF. The CDR3 DNA reads as TGTGCCAGCAGCCGAAACCGGGCCAGGGGGCTCCGCGAGGGCAATCAGCCCCAGCATTTT.

Comment on this clone: At one end, the junction sequence differs from germline, possibly due to a read error. This CDR3 is also generated by other DNA sequences in the sample. This chain uses TRBV5-1 with TRBJ2-2; D may correspond to TRBD1 or TRBD2 (5 bases each). The CDR3 is 17 residues long. Looked up from germline, CDR1 is SGHRS and CDR2 is YFSETQ. In nucleotides, the CDR3 is TGCGCCAGCAGCTTGCGTCCTGCTGGGGGAAGCACCGGGGAACTGTTTTTT. Translated, it gives CASSLRPAGGSTGELFF.